In this sample, the clone carrying this T cell receptor (beta chain) turned up once. The antigen remains undetermined. The data belong to a study of OX40 agonist ivuxolimab in advanced cancers. Study summary: Ivuxolimab, which patients received intravenously every 2 weeks, was dosed at 0.01 to 10 mg/kg. Study results and caveats: Among the nonresponders, some also had low normalized T-cell clonal expansion.

TCRdb's table, derived via immunoSEQ multiplex PCR, lists solely in-frame clones and lacks some. Here the sample spans about 63,000 clones, roughly nine tenths being singletons. Looked up from germline, CDR1 is MNHEY and CDR2 is SMNVEV (reference sequence). This CDR3 contains 14 residues. The V gene lost 0 bases and the J gene lost 5 bases, with 10 bases spanning the gap. Autoimmune disease history or systemic immunosuppression led to patients being barred. The input for sequencing was CD4+ or CD8+ T cells sorted from blood, taken in a trial of the OX40 agonist ivuxolimab. This clonotype was sampled from an adult with an advanced solid tumor such as melanoma, head and neck, liver or kidney cancer. The gene calls are TRBV27 and TRBJ1-2, with D tentatively TRBD1 (5 bases). The CDR3 DNA reads as TGTGCCAGCAGTTTATCCGCGACAGCGTATGGCTACACCTTC. Encoded protein: CASSLSATAYGYTF.